A single sample gave rise to the 3 T cell receptor beta chains below, sequenced in a study of regulatory T cells in long-lasting Graves disease. As to time point: newly diagnosed GD, antithyroid drugs for less than 3 months. There was RNA extracted from PBMCs, and the TCR library was made from it. With iRepertoire HTBI primers and Arm-PCR of CDR3 regions, TCR beta libraries were built. TCRdb called the multiplex PCR reads again in MiXCR, with one record for every CDR3 protein. Of 410,000 or so distinct CDR3 sequences listed, just under 15% are singletons. The same sample was also used in a study of T cells in Graves' hyperthyroidism and ophthalmopathy.

This specimen consisted of peripheral blood mononuclear cells (PBMCs), obtained at new diagnosis, from a patient treated with antithyroid drugs. The receptor set was obtained from a woman in her twenties or thirties with Graves disease.

This clonotype was picked up many times. The chain uses TRBV29-1 and TRBJ2-7, with TRBD1 matching over 9 bases. CDR3 length: 15 amino acids. After removal of 6 bases from V and 7 bases from J, the junction contained 16 bases not matched to a gene. CDR1 is SQVTM, CDR2 ANQGSEA, per germline. DNA for the CDR3: TGCAGCGTCAGGACAGGGGCCACCCCCCGAGGAGAGCAGTACTTC. It encodes CSVRTGATPRGEQYF.

This clonotype was detected only a few times. CDR3 loop: CASRRGSYNEQFF. DNA of the CDR3: TGTGCCAGCAGAAGGGGCTCCTACAATGAGCAGTTCTTC. This chain links TRBV6-1 with TRBJ2-1, with a tentative D call TRBD1 (5 bases). The CDR3 totals 13 residues. Germline CDR1 is MNHNS and CDR2 is SASEGT. The V gene lost 6 bases and the J gene lost 0 bases, with 6 bases spanning the gap.

The chain carries TRBV3-1 and TRBJ1-4, with a tentative D call TRBD1 (5 bases). The CDR3 sequence is 17 residues long. V gave up 5 bases and J gave up 8 bases, with 24 bases separating them. Germline CDR1 LGHDT, CDR2 YNNKEL (reference sequence). CDR3 amino acids: CASSSRGAGTLREKLFF. DNA of the CDR3: TGTGCCAGCAGCTCACGCGGAGCTGGGACCCTCCGAGAAAAACTGTTTTTT.